This TCR beta chain appears in the sequencing data of a study of cytomegalovirus exposure and HLA in healthy donors. Study-wide results and caveats: For most TCR sequences rarity was the rule, although some public TCRs occurred in many donors.

Trimming removed 4 bases from V and 9 bases from J, with 16 bases in between. The CDR3 is 14 residues long. The germline CDR1 and CDR2 sequences are MNHEY and SMNVEV (reference sequence). Healthy bone marrow donors made up the donors. 13 Jbeta primers and 60 Vbeta primers were used for the PCR. The method was immunoSEQ multiplex PCR; TCRdb's version includes in-frame clones alone and lacks a portion of them. The repertoire holds under 150,000 clones, with 60% to 85% as singletons. As for this clone: As yet, its antigen is unknown.

Sequenced input: PBMCs. This chain uses TRBV27 with TRBJ1-5; possibly TRBD1 for D (5 bases). This clonotype originated in a woman in her late teens or twenties in good health and CMV-seronegative. CDR3 residues: CASSSGLGRWPQHF. The CDR3 nucleotides are TGTGCCAGCAGTTCGGGACTGGGGAGATGGCCCCAGCATTTT.